The clone carrying this T cell receptor beta chain was counted ten times or more. What it binds is not known. This record comes from a study of CD8 T cells in ankylosing spondylitis. Whole-study findings and limits: Researchers reportedly found disease-linked clones significantly enriched in matched ankylosing spondylitis synovial fluid. Peripheral blood samples showed relatively rare disease-linked clones, and these clones were CD8+. Typical of ankylosing spondylitis blood, it appeared, was a TCR beta motif of under 10 highly homologous variants.

TCRdb itself ran the 5' RACE reads through MiXCR, one entry per CDR3 protein. Seen here are some 40,000 distinct CDR3 sequences, over 9% observed once, and the top ten hold about 16%. This CDR3 spans 14 amino acids. V shed 2 bases and J shed 0 bases, with 6 bases lying between them. Germline CDR1 is KGHSH and CDR2 is LQKENI. The sequence came from a male donor with ankylosing spondylitis or in good health (not recorded which). Sequenced input: blood, either unsorted or a sorted T cell fraction (not recorded which). V usage is TRBV18 and J usage is TRBJ2-3, with D unclear. CDR3 region: CASSPGPSTDTQYF. CDR3 sequence (DNA): TGTGCCAGCTCACCAGGACCTAGCACAGATACGCAGTATTTT.